A single sample is the source of the 23 T cell receptor beta chains below, sequenced in a study of shared clonotypes between healthy human individuals. Sequencing was performed with immunoSEQ multiplex PCR; in TCRdb, only in-frame clones are kept and a portion is missing. Of about 550,000 clones listed, 95% were seen once; the top ten hold 0.11%. CD45RO-negative, CCR7-selected cells formed the naive CD8 fraction, which excluded terminally differentiated effector memory CD45RA+ cells. The sequencing input was naive CD8+ T cells sorted from blood. These receptors were collected from a woman aged 25-40 years in good health.

The chain links TRBV7-9 to TRBJ2-7, with D unclear. Trimming stripped 1 base from V and 7 bases from J, with 5 bases between. Germline loops: CDR1 SEHNR, CDR2 FQNEAQ (reference sequence). There are 11 residues in the CDR3. The CDR3 DNA is TGTGCCAGCAGCTTAGAGAGGGAGCAGTACTTC. As protein: CASSLEREQYF.

The V gene is TRBV29-1, the J gene TRBJ2-1; D uncertain. V lost 8 bases and J lost 5, with 10 bases in between. This CDR3 has 11 residues. Germline CDR1 reads SQVTM; CDR2 reads ANQGSEA. The CDR3 DNA is TGCAGCCTCCGGGCGGACAATGAGCAGTTCTTC. Translated: CSLRADNEQFF.

As regards this clone: In the same sample, other DNA sequences code for this CDR3. This chain joins TRBV27 and TRBJ1-2; D might be TRBD1 (5 bases). V gave up 6 bases and J gave up 2 bases, with 10 bases separating them. The CDR3 runs 13 residues. In germline, CDR1 is MNHEY, CDR2 SMNVEV (reference sequence). The CDR3 DNA sequence: TGTGCCAGCAGCCTGGGGCGGAACTATGGCTACACCTTC. Translated: CASSLGRNYGYTF.

The CDR3 region is CASSPAGHLEYDYGYTF. CDR3 in DNA: TGTGCCAGCAGCCCCGCTGGACATCTCGAGTATGACTATGGCTACACCTTC. J is TRBJ1-2 and V is TRBV7-8; possibly TRBD1 for D (5 bases). Deletions cut 5 bases from V and 3 bases from J, with 22 bases between. The CDR3 runs to 17 residues. CDR1 is SGHVS and CDR2 is FQNEAQ in the germline V gene. Full variable domain (remainder filled in from reference TRBV7-8 and TRBJ1-2): GAGVSQSPRYKVAKRGQDVALRCDPISGHVSLFWYQQALGQGPEFLTYFQNEAQLDKSGLPSDRFFAERPEGSVSTLKIQRTQQEDSAVYLCASSPAGHLEYDYGYTFGSGTRLTVV.

The chain carries TRBV27 and TRBJ1-6; D ambiguous. This CDR3 is 15 amino acids long. Trimming stripped 4 bases from V and 7 bases from J, with 14 bases between. From germline, CDR1 is MNHEY and CDR2 SMNVEV (reference sequence). The CDR3 DNA follows: TGTGCCAGCAGTTCCCCGGGATATCCCAATTCACCCCTCCACTTT. Its translation is CASSSPGYPNSPLHF.

V is TRBV28 and J is TRBJ1-2; the D is unclear. The CDR3 is 16 residues long. CDR1 is MDHEN and CDR2 is SYDVKM in the germline V gene. V was shortened by 5 bases and J by 4 bases, with 20 bases between the two germline ends. The CDR3 protein is CASSQPVRVLLYGYTF. CDR3 DNA sequence: TGTGCCAGCAGTCAGCCTGTTCGGGTCCTCCTCTATGGCTACACCTTC.

V and J are TRBV10-3 and TRBJ1-2; 11 bases agree with TRBD1. The CDR3 sequence is 16 residues long. Per germline, CDR1 ENHRY and CDR2 SYGVKD. V trimming: 6 bases; J trimming: 2 bases; junction bases outside the gene matches: 8. The CDR3 loop is CAISTGTGGKNYGYTF. CDR3 nucleotide sequence: TGTGCCATCAGCACCGGGACAGGGGGGAAGAACTATGGCTACACCTTC.

This rearrangement joins TRBV5-1 to TRBJ2-1, with 8 bases fitting TRBD2. CDR3 size: 15 residues. CDR1 and CDR2 (germline): SGHRS, YFSETQ. Unmatched junction bases numbered 7, after V lost 1 base and J lost 7 bases. The CDR3 region has the DNA TGCGCCAGCAGCTTGACGGGAGGGAGTGTGAATGAGCAGTTCTTC. As protein: CASSLTGGSVNEQFF.

The chain carries TRBV5-1 and TRBJ2-7; D not resolved. The CDR3 runs 16 residues. Germline CDR1 is SGHRS and CDR2 is YFSETQ. Trimming pared 0 bases from V and 3 bases from J, leaving 16 bases between. The DNA of the CDR3 is TGCGCCAGCAGCTTGGCCGAGGATCGAGTGTACTACGAGCAGTACTTC. Translating it yields CASSLAEDRVYYEQYF.

The chain combines TRBV5-8 with TRBJ2-1, with TRBD1 matching 7 bases. J lost 6 bases, V lost 6 bases, and 9 bases had no gene match. Looked up from germline, CDR1 is SGHTS and CDR2 is YDEGEE. The CDR3 is 14 residues long. CDR3: CASTDRVSLNEQFF. The DNA for the CDR3 is TGTGCCAGCACCGACAGGGTGTCCCTCAATGAGCAGTTCTTC.

The chain employs TRBV7-9 and TRBJ1-6; 7 bases agree with TRBD1. Per germline, CDR1 SEHNR and CDR2 FQNEAQ (reference sequence). J was trimmed by 8 bases and V by 5 bases; bases with no gene match: 6. The CDR3 runs to 14 residues. CDR3 DNA sequence: TGTGCCAGCAGCCCCCGGCAGGGGGATTCACCCCTCCACTTT. It specifies CASSPRQGDSPLHF. Filled out from reference TRBV7-9 and TRBJ1-6, the complete variable domain reads DTGVSQNPRHKITKRGQNVTFRCDPISEHNRLYWYRQTLGQGPEFLTYFQNEAQLEKSRLLSDRFSAERPKGSFSTLEIQRTEQGDSAMYLCASSPRQGDSPLHFGNGTRLTVT.

This sequence joins TRBV7-6 and TRBJ1-1, with D perhaps TRBD1 (5 bases). The CDR3 extends over 14 amino acids. CDR1 is SGHVS, CDR2 FNYEAQ, per germline. V lost 2 bases, J lost 4 bases, and 11 bases lay in between. Here the CDR3 DNA reads TGTGCCAGCAGCTTAAGTAACGGGGGCACTGAAGCTTTCTTT. It yields the protein CASSLSNGGTEAFF.

The V call is TRBV27, the J call TRBJ2-1, with 15 bases identical to TRBD2. Trimming removed 5 bases from V and 0 bases from J; junction bases left unmatched: 11. Germline values: CDR1 MNHEY, CDR2 SMNVEV (reference sequence). The CDR3 consists of 20 residues. The CDR3 is CASSPPGLAGGESSYNEQFF. As DNA, the CDR3 is TGTGCCAGCAGTCCCCCCGGACTAGCGGGAGGGGAAAGCTCCTACAATGAGCAGTTCTTC.

The V gene is TRBV4-1, the J gene TRBJ2-5, with D possibly being TRBD1 or TRBD2 (5 bases each). Trimming removed 0 bases at V and 1 base at J, with 18 bases between. This CDR3 has 18 amino acids. In germline, CDR1 is MGHRA, CDR2 YSYEKL. The CDR3 protein is CASSQESPGSNAQETQYF. The CDR3, as DNA: TGCGCCAGCAGCCAAGAATCCCCAGGGAGTAATGCCCAAGAGACCCAGTACTTC.

The chain is built from TRBV7-9 and TRBJ2-3, with TRBD2 matching 8 bases. This CDR3 region has 15 residues. The germline V gene has CDR1 SEHNR and CDR2 FQNEAQ (reference sequence). Unmatched junction bases numbered 5, after V lost 2 bases and J lost 4 bases. This chain's CDR3 is CASSLLSGTSDTQYF. CDR3 DNA sequence: TGTGCCAGCAGCTTACTTAGCGGGACATCAGATACGCAGTATTTT.

V usage is TRBV13 and J usage is TRBJ2-3; TRBD2 aligns across 7 bases. With 1 base clipped from V and 2 bases from J, the junction kept 15 bases outside the gene matches. The CDR3 contains 19 residues. CDR1 PRHDT and CDR2 FYEKMQ come from the germline V gene (reference sequence). The CDR3 here is CASSLVTPATSDTTDTQYF. The CDR3 DNA is TGTGCCAGCAGCTTAGTCACCCCCGCTACTAGCGACACCACAGATACGCAGTATTTT.

This chain joins TRBV13 and TRBJ2-7, with 7 positions matching TRBD2. Germline CDR1 and CDR2: PRHDT and FYEKMQ (reference sequence). The CDR3 sequence is 14 residues long. V was clipped by 5 bases and J by 1 base; unmatched bases: 5. The CDR3 coding sequence is TGTGCCAGCAGCAACGCGGGAGTTTCCTACGAGCAGTACTTC. Its protein is CASSNAGVSYEQYF.

This chain uses TRBV6-1 with TRBJ2-1, with D uncertain. Germline V gene sequence: CDR1 MNHNS, CDR2 SASEGT. V was shortened by 8 bases and J by 3 bases, with 8 bases between the two germline ends. The CDR3 spans 12 residues. The CDR3 nucleotides are TGTGCCAGCTTTGGCTTCTACAATGAGCAGTTCTTC. Its translation is CASFGFYNEQFF.

The chain carries TRBV27 and TRBJ2-1; tentatively, D is TRBD2 (7 bases). V was cut by 6 bases and J by 8 bases, with 23 bases left in between. From germline, CDR1 is MNHEY and CDR2 SMNVEV (reference sequence). The CDR3 consists of 16 residues. CDR3: CASRPEGGRLLYEQFF. The CDR3 coding sequence is TGTGCCAGCAGACCGGAGGGGGGGCGCCTATTATATGAGCAGTTCTTC.

The chain has TRBV19 and TRBJ1-5; D not certain. There are 14 residues in the CDR3. CDR1 is LNHDA, CDR2 SQIVND, per germline (reference sequence). V lost 7 bases and J lost 4, with 14 bases in between. The DNA of the CDR3 is TGTGCCAGTACCGAGAGGGAGTATAATCAGCCCCAGCATTTT. The encoded protein is CASTEREYNQPQHF.

The V gene is TRBV2, the J gene TRBJ2-1; the D is unclear. The CDR3 contains 15 residues. Germline lookup yields CDR1 SNHLY and CDR2 FYNNEI. The ends were cut back, 4 bases at V and 4 bases at J, with 14 bases in the middle. In DNA, the CDR3 is TGTGCCAGCAGTGTTACCCCTCCCCTTTACAATGAGCAGTTCTTC. Translating it yields CASSVTPPLYNEQFF.

The chain joins TRBV7-6 to TRBJ2-7, with D uncertain. The V gene lost 2 bases and the J gene lost 1 base, with 6 bases spanning the gap. Looked up from germline, CDR1 is SGHVS and CDR2 is FNYEAQ. The CDR3 spans 13 residues. The CDR3 DNA reads as TGTGCCAGCAGCTTACAGACTTCCTACGAGCAGTACTTC. Its translation is CASSLQTSYEQYF.

The CDR3 reads CASSNQETGDTEAFF. The CDR3 DNA follows: TGCGCCAGCAGCAACCAGGAGACAGGGGACACTGAAGCTTTCTTT. J is TRBJ1-1 and V is TRBV5-1; the match to TRBD1 covers 8 bases. The V gene end was trimmed by 4 bases and the J gene end by 3 bases; junction bases not matched to a gene: 8. CDR1 SGHRS and CDR2 YFSETQ come from the germline V gene. This CDR3 has 15 amino acids. Complete variable domain (other parts from reference TRBV5-1 and TRBJ1-1): KAGVTQTPRYLIKTRGQQVTLSCSPISGHRSVSWYQQTPGQGLQFLFEYFSETQRNKGNFPGRFSGRQFSNSRSEMNVSTLELGDSALYLCASSNQETGDTEAFFGQGTRLTVV.